This entry features one TCR beta chain sequence. Its antigen is not identified. This sample was taken from a study of T cell responses to AZD1222 COVID-19 vaccine. Trimming took 4 bases from V and 6 from J, leaving 16 bases between them. This CDR3 comprises 15 residues. The V gene's germline CDR1 is SGHVS and CDR2 FQNEAQ. Overall study results and limits: Spike regions recognized by vaccine-associated CD4 TCRs spanned the protein, led by 160-218 and 743-854.

Some clones are missing from TCRdb's copy, which holds only in-frame ones; the method was immunoSEQ multiplex PCR. The sample lists tens of thousands of clones; roughly 85% were seen once. This clonotype was obtained from an adult in good health. The starting material was peripheral blood, obtained on day 0 of AZD1222 vaccination. This chain links TRBV7-8 with TRBJ2-1, with D possibly being TRBD1 or TRBD2 (6 bases each). CDR3: CASSSIRWGANEQFF. The CDR3 region has the DNA TGTGCCAGCAGCTCGATCCGTTGGGGGGCCAATGAGCAGTTCTTC.